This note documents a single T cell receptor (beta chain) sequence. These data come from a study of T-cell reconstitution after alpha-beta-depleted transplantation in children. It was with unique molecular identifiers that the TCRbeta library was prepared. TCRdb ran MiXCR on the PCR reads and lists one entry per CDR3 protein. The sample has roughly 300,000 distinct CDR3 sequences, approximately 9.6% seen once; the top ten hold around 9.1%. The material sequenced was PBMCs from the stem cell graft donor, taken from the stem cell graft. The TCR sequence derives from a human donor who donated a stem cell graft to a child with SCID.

As DNA, the CDR3 is TGTGCCAGCAGTTTTGGGCAGGTTTACAACGAGCAGTACTTC. It specifies CASSFGQVYNEQYF. The rearrangement joins TRBV12-3 or TRBV12-4 to TRBJ2-7; D remains ambiguous. The CDR3 is 14 residues long. V was clipped by 3 bases and J by 5 bases, with 14 bases between them.